This TCR beta chain was captured by sequencing in a study of metastatic and nonmetastatic thyroid tumors. Study information: Patients with malignant and benign thyroid disease provided blood and tumor or nodule tissue, whose repertoires were compared.

MiXCR was used by TCRdb to re-call the PCR reads. Among about 52,000 clones listed, roughly 15% were seen once. Study outcomes and limitations: When malignant thyroid tumors were compared with benign nodules, TCR beta diversity was reportedly significantly higher in the malignant tumors. This held in both blood and tumor samples.

Germline V gene sequence: CDR1 MDHEN, CDR2 SYDVKM. The V gene end was trimmed by 4 bases and the J gene end by 4 bases; junction bases not matched to a gene: 5. This CDR3 has 15 amino acids. All patients were treatment-naive before thyroid surgery. This clone has a count of ten or more. What it recognizes is unknown. The TCR was taken from a female donor with papillary thyroid cancer or a benign thyroid nodule (not recorded which). Some clones in this sample may be carry-over from other donors' samples. Specimen: blood. The chain joins TRBV28 to TRBJ2-7, with 12 bases matching TRBD2. The CDR3 sequence is CASSSGTSGRYEQYF. The CDR3 DNA is TGTGCCAGCAGTTCCGGGACTAGCGGGCGGTACGAGCAGTACTTC.